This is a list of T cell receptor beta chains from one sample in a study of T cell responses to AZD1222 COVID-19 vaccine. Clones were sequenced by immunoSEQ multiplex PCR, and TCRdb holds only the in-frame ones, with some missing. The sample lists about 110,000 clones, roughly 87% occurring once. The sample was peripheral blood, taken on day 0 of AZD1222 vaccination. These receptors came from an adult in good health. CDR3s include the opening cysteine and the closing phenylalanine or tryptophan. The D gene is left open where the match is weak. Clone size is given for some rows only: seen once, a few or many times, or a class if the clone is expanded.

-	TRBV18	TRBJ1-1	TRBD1	TGTGCCAGCTCACCGGGTCAGGGGGTTAGAAACACTGAAGCTTTCTTT	CASSPGQGVRNTEAFF
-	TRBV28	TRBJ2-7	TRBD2	TGTGCCAGCAGCCCCGGGACTAGCTCCAACGAGCAGTACTTC	CASSPGTSSNEQYF
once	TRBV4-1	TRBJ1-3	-	TGCGCCAGCAGCCAAGAGGCGGGTTTCGGAAACACCATATATTTT	CASSQEAGFGNTIYF
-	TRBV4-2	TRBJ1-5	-	TGTGCCAGCAGCCAAGGCTCGGCAGGAGCCAATCAGCCCCAGCATTTT	CASSQGSAGANQPQHF
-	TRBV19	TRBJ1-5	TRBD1	TGTGCCAGTAAGGACAGGGGAATGATTCAGCCCCAGCATTTT	CASKDRGMIQPQHF
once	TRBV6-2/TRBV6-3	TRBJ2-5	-	TGTGCCAGCAGCTCGCTCGGGGGCCAAGAGACCCAGTACTTC	CASSSLGGQETQYF
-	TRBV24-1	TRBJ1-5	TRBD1	TGTGCCACCAGTGATCCTCAGGGGGGCAATCAGCCCCAGCATTTT	CATSDPQGGNQPQHF
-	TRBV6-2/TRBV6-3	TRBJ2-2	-	TGTGCCAGCAGTCGACATGATACGGTAGAGGGGCTGTTTTTT	CASSRHDTVEGLFF
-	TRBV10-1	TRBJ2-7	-	TGCGCCAGCAGTGAGTCTAGGGGGGGCAACTACGAGCAGTACTTC	CASSESRGGNYEQYF
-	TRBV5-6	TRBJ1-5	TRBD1	TGTGCCAGCAGCCGGACAGGGGTAAATCAGCCCCAGCATTTT	CASSRTGVNQPQHF
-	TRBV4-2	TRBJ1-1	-	TGTGCCAGCAGCCAAGGAGGGCAGATGAACACTGAAGCTTTCTTT	CASSQGGQMNTEAFF
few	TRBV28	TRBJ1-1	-	TGTGCCAGCAGTCCCCCCTTTACTGAAGCTTTCTTT	CASSPPFTEAFF
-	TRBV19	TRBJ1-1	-	TGTGCCAGTAGGTCTGGGGGGCTAGGCACTGAAGCTTTCTTT	CASRSGGLGTEAFF
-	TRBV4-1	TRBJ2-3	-	TGCGCCAGCAGCCAAGAAAGGACCACCGATACGCAGTATTTT	CASSQERTTDTQYF
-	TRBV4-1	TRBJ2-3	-	TGCGCCAGCAGCCAAGTAGGGGCGGCAACAGATACGCAGTATTTT	CASSQVGAATDTQYF
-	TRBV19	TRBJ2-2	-	TGTGCCAGTAGTATGAATGGCAGGGCTAACGGGGAGCTGTTTTTT	CASSMNGRANGELFF
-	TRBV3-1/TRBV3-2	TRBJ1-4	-	TGTGCCAGCAGCCCCACCCAAACCAGGGATGAAAAACTGTTTTTT	CASSPTQTRDEKLFF
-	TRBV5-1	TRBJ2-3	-	TGCGCCAGCAGCCCCTCAACAGCGACTAGCACAGATACGCAGTATTTT	CASSPSTATSTDTQYF
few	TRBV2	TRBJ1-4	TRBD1	TGTGCCAGCAGGGTGACAGGGGGTCATGAAAAACTGTTTTTT	CASRVTGGHEKLFF